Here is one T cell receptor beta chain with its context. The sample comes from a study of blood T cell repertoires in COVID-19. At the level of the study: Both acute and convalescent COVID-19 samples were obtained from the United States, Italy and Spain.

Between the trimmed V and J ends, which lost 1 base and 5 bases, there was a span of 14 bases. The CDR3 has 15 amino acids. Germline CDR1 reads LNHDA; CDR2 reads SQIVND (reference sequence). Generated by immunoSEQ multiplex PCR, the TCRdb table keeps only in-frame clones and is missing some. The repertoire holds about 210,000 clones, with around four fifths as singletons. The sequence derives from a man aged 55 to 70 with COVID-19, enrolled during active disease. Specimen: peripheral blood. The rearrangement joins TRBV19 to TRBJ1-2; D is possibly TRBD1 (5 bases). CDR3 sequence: CASSIGGQGGYGYTF. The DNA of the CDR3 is TGTGCCAGTAGTATAGGAGGGCAGGGAGGATATGGCTACACCTTC.